The 22 T cell receptor beta chains listed next were all sequenced from one sample in a study of blood T cell repertoires in COVID-19. Measured with immunoSEQ multiplex PCR; TCRdb has only the in-frame clones, and not every one. Among 150,000 to 200,000 clones listed, 90% to 95% were seen once. The sample taken for sequencing was peripheral blood. The receptors derive from a woman aged 45-65 years with acute or convalescent COVID-19.

This clone was seen just once. The chain is built from TRBV18 and TRBJ1-1; no definite D call. In germline, CDR1 is KGHSH, CDR2 LQKENI. This CDR3 spans 12 amino acids. V was shortened by 2 bases and J by 8 bases, with 9 bases between the two germline ends. In DNA, the CDR3 is TGTGCCAGCTCACCAACGGGAAAAGAAGCTTTCTTT. It translates to CASSPTGKEAFF.

The genes are TRBV9 and TRBJ2-5; tentative D call: TRBD2 (6 bases). Germline loops: CDR1 SGDLS, CDR2 YYNGEE. V was pared by 3 bases and J by 5 bases, with 11 bases between. The CDR3 is 13 amino acids. The DNA of the CDR3 is TGTGCCAGCAGCGCGACTAGTCGCGAGACCCAGTACTTC. Protein product: CASSATSRETQYF.

The chain recombines TRBV24-1 with TRBJ2-3; possible D gene TRBD1, 5 bases. Trimming took 5 bases from V and 6 from J, leaving 11 bases between them. The germline gives CDR1 KGHDR, CDR2 SFDVKD. This CDR3 region has 13 residues. In nucleotides, the CDR3 is TGTGCCACCAGTGGGCAGGGTATCGATACGCAGTATTTT. Translating gives CATSGQGIDTQYF.

This chain joins TRBV28 and TRBJ1-6, with D possibly being TRBD1 (6 bases). Trimming took 6 bases from V and 0 from J, leaving 12 bases between them. CDR1 is MDHEN and CDR2 is SYDVKM in the germline V gene. The CDR3 has 16 residues. The CDR3 coding sequence is TGTGCCAGCAGCACTACAGGGAGCTCCTATAATTCACCCCTCCACTTT. It yields the protein CASSTTGSSYNSPLHF.

Here the CDR3 DNA reads TGTGCCAGCAGTTCCCTACCTTACACTGAAGCTTTCTTT. It yields the protein CASSSLPYTEAFF. This rearrangement joins TRBV6-6 to TRBJ1-1; no definite D call. Trimming shortened V by 4 bases and J by 3 bases, and 9 bases separated the two germline ends. Germline-derived CDR1 and CDR2 are MNHNY and SVGAGI (reference sequence). The CDR3 is 13 residues long.

This clone has only one observation. The genes are TRBV12-3 or TRBV12-4 and TRBJ1-2; D remains unclear. V was shortened by 4 bases and J by 1 base, with 7 bases between the two germline ends. The CDR3 extends over 13 amino acids. The CDR3 loop is CASSSMVNYGYTF. DNA of the CDR3: TGTGCCAGCAGTTCTATGGTTAACTATGGCTACACCTTC.

The rearrangement joins TRBV9 to TRBJ2-3, with a weak D call TRBD1 (5 bases). The germline V gene encodes CDR1 SGDLS and CDR2 YYNGEE. CDR3 length: 15 amino acids. V shed 0 bases and J shed 0 bases, with 8 bases lying between them. This CDR3 is CASSVGWGSTDTQYF. CDR3 coding DNA: TGTGCCAGCAGCGTAGGGTGGGGCAGCACAGATACGCAGTATTTT.

The chain uses TRBV10-3 and TRBJ2-3; 14 bases are shared with TRBD2. The length of the CDR3 is 19 residues. The V gene's germline CDR1 is ENHRY and CDR2 SYGVKD. J was trimmed by 2 bases and V by 6 bases; bases with no gene match: 13. The CDR3 DNA reads as TGTGCCATCAGCAGTCCGGGACTAGCGGGAGTCCTCACCACAGATACGCAGTATTTT. Its protein is CAISSPGLAGVLTTDTQYF.

The chain couples TRBV12-3 or TRBV12-4 to TRBJ1-4, with D possibly matching TRBD1 (5 bases). The CDR3 sequence is 11 residues long. Trimming stripped 5 bases from V and 10 bases from J, with 8 bases between. The CDR3 sequence is CASSLGGKLFF. In DNA form, the CDR3 reads TGTGCCAGCAGTCTGGGGGGAAAACTGTTTTTT.

This chain uses TRBV11-2 with TRBJ2-7; possibly TRBD1 for D (5 bases). There are 12 residues in the CDR3. The germline V gene has CDR1 SGHAT and CDR2 FQNNGV. V lost 5 bases, J lost 8 bases, and 13 bases lay in between. The CDR3 DNA sequence: TGTGCCAGCAGCACCGAAAGGGGCCAGCAGTACTTC. Translated: CASSTERGQQYF.

The chain has TRBV18 and TRBJ2-7; TRBD2 might be the D (7 bases). Germline V gives CDR1 KGHSH, CDR2 LQKENI. This CDR3 spans 13 amino acids. The V end was cut by 4 bases, the J end by 5 bases, with 12 bases between. CDR3 in amino acids: CASSQGGSDEQYF. In DNA, the CDR3 is TGTGCCAGCTCACAGGGGGGGAGCGACGAGCAGTACTTC. Together with reference TRBV18 and TRBJ2-7, the CDR3 gives the full variable domain: NAGVMQNPRHLVRRRGQEARLRCSPMKGHSHVYWYRQLPEEGLKFMVYLQKENIIDESGMPKERFSAEFPKEGPSILRIQQVVRGDSAAYFCASSQGGSDEQYFGPGTRLTVT.

The chain links TRBV28 to TRBJ2-3, with D unresolved. From germline, CDR1 is MDHEN and CDR2 SYDVKM. CDR3 length equals 15 residues. Trimming removed 5 bases from V and 0 bases from J, with 12 bases in between. The CDR3 DNA is TGTGCCAGCAGTGCGATCGCTCCCAGCACAGATACGCAGTATTTT. Translation: CASSAIAPSTDTQYF.

This chain connects TRBV4-1 to TRBJ2-5; D might be TRBD2 (5 bases). V was shortened by 1 base and J by 7 bases, with 7 bases between the two germline ends. Germline V gene sequence: CDR1 MGHRA, CDR2 YSYEKL. The CDR3 is made up of 12 amino acids. The CDR3 bases are TGCGCCAGCAGCCAAGTAGGAGGGACCCAGTACTTC. Translating gives CASSQVGGTQYF.

The chain uses TRBV27 and TRBJ1-5, with D perhaps TRBD1 (6 bases). Trimming took 3 bases from V and 4 from J, leaving 7 bases between them. CDR1 and CDR2 (germline): MNHEY, SMNVEV (reference sequence). The CDR3 extends over 13 amino acids. The CDR3 DNA follows: TGTGCCAGCAGTTTTACAGGGAATCAGCCCCAGCATTTT. This translates into CASSFTGNQPQHF.

The V gene is TRBV19, the J gene TRBJ1-1; TRBD1 matches at 7 bases. J gave up 8 bases and V 1 base, and 4 bases lay outside the gene matches. The germline V gene encodes CDR1 LNHDA and CDR2 SQIVND (reference sequence). The CDR3 sequence is 13 residues long. CDR3 nucleotides: TGTGCCAGTAGTATAGTAGGGACAGACGAAGCTTTCTTT. Translated, it gives CASSIVGTDEAFF.

This chain connects TRBV20-1 to TRBJ2-5; D gene ambiguous. Trimming shortened V by 5 bases and J by 4 bases, and 8 bases separated the two germline ends. Per the germline V gene, CDR1 is DFQATT and CDR2 is SNEGSKA (reference sequence). The CDR3 has 11 residues. CDR3 loop: CSASKRETQYF. The CDR3 region has the DNA TGCAGTGCTTCTAAGAGAGAGACCCAGTACTTC.

J is TRBJ1-4 and V is TRBV27; D uncertain. From germline, CDR1 is MNHEY and CDR2 SMNVEV (reference sequence). V gave up 3 bases and J gave up 3 bases, with 11 bases separating them. This CDR3 is 15 amino acids long. CDR3 sequence reads: CASSFQNRANEKLFF. CDR3 nucleotide sequence: TGTGCCAGCAGTTTCCAGAACAGAGCTAATGAAAAACTGTTTTTT.

The chain couples TRBV7-2 to TRBJ2-7; 7 bases map to TRBD2. Germline loops: CDR1 SGHTA, CDR2 FQGNSA. The V segment lost 4 bases and the J segment 4 bases; nucleotides outside the gene matches: 4. This CDR3 is 13 amino acids long. The CDR3 sequence: CASSSSGPYEQYF. CDR3 DNA sequence: TGTGCCAGCAGCTCTAGCGGACCATACGAGCAGTACTTC.

Here the CDR3 reads CASSPRGSGRMGETQYF. As DNA, the CDR3 is TGTGCCAGCAGCCCGAGGGGTAGCGGGAGAATGGGGGAGACCCAGTACTTC. The J gene is TRBJ2-5, the V gene TRBV3-1 (or the pseudogene TRBV3-2), with 9 nucleotides matching TRBD2. With V trimmed by 4 bases and J by 5 bases, 14 bases remained unmatched. The CDR3 runs 17 residues. The germline gives CDR1 LGHDT, CDR2 YNNKEL (reference sequence).

The rearrangement uses TRBV7-2 and TRBJ2-1; 10 positions agree with TRBD2. Trimming at V came to 6 bases and at J to 6 bases, leaving 11 bases not matched to a gene. This CDR3 is 16 amino acids long. Germline-derived CDR1 and CDR2 are SGHTA and FQGNSA. In nucleotides, the CDR3 is TGTGCCAGCAGTCGTCTAGCGGGAGTGGCGGGCAATGAGCAGTTCTTC. Protein: CASSRLAGVAGNEQFF.

The J gene is TRBJ2-2, the V gene TRBV4-1, with 10 bases aligning to TRBD2. This CDR3 has 19 residues. Germline V gene lookup returns CDR1 MGHRA and CDR2 YSYEKL. Trimming cost V 0 bases and J 6 bases; bases outside gene matches: 13. CDR3 region: CASSQDPAGGRIDAGELFF. Here the CDR3 DNA reads TGCGCCAGCAGCCAAGATCCAGCGGGGGGGCGGATTGATGCCGGGGAGCTGTTTTTT.

A single count supports this clone. The chain's CDR3 is CSVASNTGELFF. In DNA, the CDR3 is TGCAGCGTAGCGTCGAACACCGGGGAGCTGTTTTTT. The gene calls are TRBV29-1 and TRBJ2-2; D is uncertain. Germline-derived CDR1 and CDR2 are SQVTM and ANQGSEA. The V end was cut by 6 bases, the J end by 0 bases, with 5 bases between. The CDR3 is made up of 12 amino acids.